The next 22 T cell receptor beta chains were all read from a single sample in a study of technical replicates of blood from several donors. Data came from immunoSEQ multiplex PCR; TCRdb stores just in-frame clones and leaves some out. The sample consists of some 81,000 clones, roughly nine tenths of them appearing once. Sequencing used T cells isolated from PBMCs. The receptors derive from a human donor in good health.

This clone was seen a single time. CDR3 protein: CASRPIAGVRYEQYF. The CDR3 DNA follows: TGTGCCAGCAGGCCTATAGCGGGAGTGAGGTACGAGCAGTACTTC. This chain connects TRBV11-2 to TRBJ2-7, with 9 bases that match TRBD2. In germline, CDR1 is SGHAT, CDR2 FQNNGV. CDR3 length: 15 residues. The V and J ends lost 6 bases and 4 bases, in that order; junction bases with no gene match: 10.

The chain is built from TRBV10-2 and TRBJ1-1; tentative D call: TRBD1 (6 bases). The germline V gene has CDR1 WSHSY and CDR2 SAAADI. This CDR3 is 15 amino acids long. V was shortened by 8 bases and J by 0 bases, with 16 bases between the two germline ends. The CDR3 loop is CASSGTPTMNTEAFF. Here the CDR3 DNA reads TGCGCCAGCTCCGGGACACCGACAATGAACACTGAAGCTTTCTTT.

This chain uses TRBV6-1 with TRBJ1-2; 7 bases line up with TRBD1. The CDR3 runs 12 residues. Trimming at V came to 4 bases and at J to 8 bases, leaving 4 bases not matched to a gene. Germline loops: CDR1 MNHNS, CDR2 SASEGT. CDR3 in amino acids: CASSGGQVGYTF. For the CDR3, the DNA is TGTGCCAGCAGTGGAGGACAGGTCGGCTACACCTTC.

V gene TRBV30 combines with J gene TRBJ1-3; TRBD1 matches 7 bases. CDR3 length: 14 residues. The V gene end was trimmed by 1 base and the J gene end by 5 bases; junction bases not matched to a gene: 5. Germline V gene data show CDR1 as GTSNPN and CDR2 as SVGIG (reference sequence). CDR3: CAWSGDSYRNTIYF. CDR3 bases: TGTGCCTGGAGTGGGGACAGCTACAGAAACACCATATATTTT.

The CDR3 nucleotides are TGTGCCAGCAGTGAAGGAAGGTCGGGGAAGGGGGTCTATGGCTACACCTTC. Its protein is CASSEGRSGKGVYGYTF. The rearrangement joins TRBV6-1 to TRBJ1-2; D perhaps matches TRBD1 (6 bases). Germline V gene sequence: CDR1 MNHNS, CDR2 SASEGT. The germline V and J ends were trimmed by 1 base and 4 bases, with 19 bases remaining between them. The CDR3 covers 17 residues.

Only a few counts were recorded for this clone. The chain carries TRBV2 and TRBJ1-1, with 7 bases lining up with TRBD1. The ends lost 2 bases at V and 1 base at J; junction bases unmatched: 7. Germline values: CDR1 SNHLY, CDR2 FYNNEI. The CDR3 consists of 16 residues. CDR3 loop: CASSEYRGRGNTEAFF. In DNA form, the CDR3 reads TGTGCCAGCAGTGAATACAGGGGAAGAGGGAACACTGAAGCTTTCTTT. The full variable domain, its missing parts supplied by reference TRBV2 and TRBJ1-1, is EPEVTQTPSHQVTQMGQEVILRCVPISNHLYFYWYRQILGQKVEFLVSFYNNEISEKSEIFDDQFSVERPDGSNFTLKIRSTKLEDSAMYFCASSEYRGRGNTEAFFGQGTRLTVV.

The chain is built from TRBV2 and TRBJ2-1, with 7 nucleotides matching TRBD1. The germline CDR1 and CDR2 sequences are SNHLY and FYNNEI. The CDR3 extends over 16 amino acids. Unmatched junction bases numbered 13, after V lost 6 bases and J lost 5 bases. The CDR3 protein is CASRTQGIKPNNEQFF. In DNA, the CDR3 is TGTGCCAGCAGGACACAGGGGATTAAGCCTAACAATGAGCAGTTCTTC.

The chain has TRBV2 and TRBJ1-1; tentative D call: TRBD1 (5 bases). Trimming cost V 3 bases and J 4 bases, with 12 bases left between them. Germline V gene sequence: CDR1 SNHLY, CDR2 FYNNEI. CDR3 size: 14 residues. The CDR3 coding sequence is TGTGCCAGCAGTGACGACAGATACTTCACTGAAGCTTTCTTT. This codes for CASSDDRYFTEAFF. Looking up the rest from reference TRBV2 and TRBJ1-1 gives the full variable domain: EPEVTQTPSHQVTQMGQEVILRCVPISNHLYFYWYRQILGQKVEFLVSFYNNEISEKSEIFDDQFSVERPDGSNFTLKIRSTKLEDSAMYFCASSDDRYFTEAFFGQGTRLTVV.

The rearrangement links TRBV9 to TRBJ2-7, with 7 nucleotides matching TRBD2. Losses at the gene ends were 0 bases for V and 1 base for J; bases not matched to a gene: 1. Germline CDR1 SGDLS, CDR2 YYNGEE. This CDR3 is 14 amino acids long. The CDR3 loop is CASSVDGGSYEQYF. The CDR3 DNA follows: TGTGCCAGCAGCGTAGACGGGGGGTCCTACGAGCAGTACTTC.

The chain is built from TRBV6-1 and TRBJ2-3; 7 bases map to TRBD1. This CDR3 comprises 15 residues. V was pared by 0 bases and J by 4 bases, with 4 bases of the junction left unmatched. Germline V gene sequence: CDR1 MNHNS, CDR2 SASEGT. The CDR3 spells CASSEAHRGPDTQYF. CDR3 DNA sequence: TGTGCCAGCAGTGAAGCTCACAGGGGCCCAGATACGCAGTATTTT.

The V gene is TRBV6-4, the J gene TRBJ2-5; D is possibly TRBD2 (6 bases). The V gene's germline CDR1 is MRHNA and CDR2 SNTAGT. The germline V and J ends were trimmed by 4 bases and 4 bases, with 25 bases remaining between them. The CDR3 loop spans 18 amino acids. The CDR3 DNA reads TGTGCCAGCAGTGGTGGGGTGGGGGGACCTGGGGATAGAGAGACCCAGTACTTC. It encodes CASSGGVGGPGDRETQYF.

The chain combines TRBV29-1 with TRBJ2-5, with a possible D match to TRBD2 (5 bases). V lost 2 bases and J 4 bases, leaving 8 bases between the germline ends. The germline V gene has CDR1 SQVTM and CDR2 ANQGSEA. This CDR3 spans 12 amino acids. The CDR3: CSVEHGVETQYF. CDR3 nucleotide sequence: TGCAGCGTTGAACACGGGGTAGAGACCCAGTACTTC. Looking up the rest from reference TRBV29-1 and TRBJ2-5 gives the full variable domain: SAVISQKPSRDICQRGTSLTIQCQVDSQVTMMFWYRQQPGQSLTLIATANQGSEATYESGFVIDKFPISRPNLTFSTLTVSNMSPEDSSIYLCSVEHGVETQYFGPGTRLLVL.

This clone has a single count. This chain links TRBV4-1 with TRBJ2-1, with D perhaps TRBD2 (6 bases). V was pared by 5 bases and J by 3 bases, with 14 bases between. The CDR3 runs 15 residues. The V gene's germline CDR1 is MGHRA and CDR2 YSYEKL. This CDR3 is CASSNRDSHYNEQFF. The CDR3 coding sequence is TGCGCCAGCAGCAACCGGGACTCACACTACAATGAGCAGTTCTTC.

The genes are TRBV7-9 and TRBJ1-2, with TRBD1 as a possible D gene (6 bases). From germline, CDR1 is SEHNR and CDR2 FQNEAQ (reference sequence). Trimming pared 3 bases from V and 8 bases from J, leaving 22 bases between. The CDR3 has 16 amino acids. The CDR3 loop reads CASSLQTGLDLRGYTF. CDR3 coding DNA: TGTGCCAGCAGCTTGCAGACAGGACTTGATCTAAGGGGCTACACCTTC.

J is TRBJ2-1 and V is TRBV7-2, with D possibly TRBD2 on 7 matching bases. Trimming took 1 base from V and 9 from J, leaving 22 bases between them. The germline CDR1 and CDR2 sequences are SGHTA and FQGNSA. The CDR3 is 17 amino acids. The CDR3 DNA reads as TGTGCCAGCAGCTTAGAGGGGGGGGCAGGGGTCCTTTTTGAGCAGTTCTTC. Its protein product is CASSLEGGAGVLFEQFF. Full variable domain (outside the CDR3, taken from reference TRBV7-2 and TRBJ2-1): GAGVSQSPSNKVTEKGKDVELRCDPISGHTALYWYRQSLGQGLEFLIYFQGNSAPDKSGLPSDRFSAERTGGSVSTLTIQRTQQEDSAVYLCASSLEGGAGVLFEQFFGPGTRLTVL.

V usage is TRBV10-3 and J usage is TRBJ1-1; 9 bases match TRBD1. Per the germline V gene, CDR1 is ENHRY and CDR2 is SYGVKD. The CDR3 totals 13 residues. The trim removed 0 bases at V and 11 bases at J, leaving 4 bases unmatched. CDR3 bases: TGTGCCATCAGTGAGTCTCGTGACAGGGGGGCTTTCTTT. It is translated as CAISESRDRGAFF.

CDR3 bases: TGTGCCAGCAGTCCTAGCTCCCCTAGGGACAATGAGCAGTTCTTC. Encoded protein: CASSPSSPRDNEQFF. V usage is TRBV27 and J usage is TRBJ2-1, with D possibly being TRBD2 (5 bases). Germline CDR1 reads MNHEY; CDR2 reads SMNVEV (reference sequence). This CDR3 has 15 residues. V was pared by 5 bases and J by 5 bases, with 16 bases between.

The chain combines TRBV23-1 with TRBJ1-5; TRBD1 aligns across 9 bases. TRBV23-1 belongs to the ORF category, with a function that is uncertain. Trimming took 0 bases from V and 5 from J; bases not matched to a gene: 20. The CDR3 extends over 21 amino acids. CDR3 sequence reads: CASSQSRSWGTGPSPDQPQHF. In DNA form, the CDR3 reads TGCGCCAGCAGTCAATCACGTTCTTGGGGGACAGGGCCCTCACCAGATCAGCCCCAGCATTTT.

V usage is TRBV28 and J usage is TRBJ2-5; a weak D match, TRBD1 (6 bases). The germline V gene has CDR1 MDHEN and CDR2 SYDVKM. The CDR3 extends over 15 amino acids. V lost 3 bases, J lost 6 bases, and 17 bases lay in between. The CDR3 nucleotides are TGTGCCAGCAGTTTGAGCAGGGGAGTCTCCAAGACCCAGTACTTC. Translating it yields CASSLSRGVSKTQYF.

The chain uses TRBV27 and TRBJ1-6, with TRBD1 matching over 8 bases. In germline, CDR1 is MNHEY, CDR2 SMNVEV (reference sequence). The J segment lost 10 bases and the V segment lost 3 bases, leaving 5 bases of the junction unmatched. The CDR3 loop spans 14 amino acids. The CDR3 bases are TGTGCCAGCAGTTTCTACAGGGGGTCCTCACCCCTCCACTTT. Translating it yields CASSFYRGSSPLHF.

The chain combines TRBV7-9 with TRBJ2-7, with D possibly being TRBD1 (8 bases). The CDR3 is 13 residues long. In germline, CDR1 is SEHNR, CDR2 FQNEAQ (reference sequence). V lost 7 bases to trimming and J lost 6 bases, with 16 bases between them. Here the CDR3 DNA reads TGTGCCAGCAAACAGGGGGGAGGGTTCGAGCAGTACTTC. This sequence encodes CASKQGGGFEQYF.

The chain recombines TRBV7-2 with TRBJ1-5; D ambiguous. This CDR3 comprises 13 residues. Germline CDR1 SGHTA, CDR2 FQGNSA. V lost 1 base to trimming and J lost 6 bases, with 7 bases between them. The CDR3 sequence: CASSLEASQPQHF. The CDR3 coding sequence is TGTGCCAGCAGCTTAGAAGCCTCTCAGCCCCAGCATTTT.